The 3 T cell receptor beta chains reported below all come from one sample, sequenced in a study of Ad26.COV2.S vaccination and SARS-CoV-2 variants. Profiling relied on immunoSEQ multiplex PCR, and the TCRdb table lists in-frame clones only, not all of them. The profile shows 500,000 or so clones, 89% of them singletons. As for treatment: 15 to 20 received Ad26.COV2.S at low or high dose, single or two shots; five or six received placebo; per-sample allocation not given. The study sampled participants on day 63 after the first vaccine or placebo injection. The specimen was peripheral blood, collected in a trial of Ad26.COV2.S vaccine versus placebo. These receptors were obtained from a person aged 18-60 years who received the Ad26.COV2.S COVID-19 vaccine or a placebo.

The chain couples TRBV2 to TRBJ1-5; 7 nucleotides line up with TRBD1. The CDR3 covers 14 residues. The germline gives CDR1 SNHLY, CDR2 FYNNEI. Trimming took 2 bases from V and 5 from J; bases not matched to a gene: 3. The CDR3 sequence: CASSERQGDQPQHF. The CDR3 coding sequence is TGTGCCAGCAGTGAACGGCAGGGGGATCAGCCCCAGCATTTT.

The J gene is TRBJ2-4, the V gene TRBV5-1, with D possibly TRBD1 on 5 matching bases. Trimming took 4 bases from V and 6 from J, leaving 14 bases between them. The CDR3 extends over 14 amino acids. Germline V gene lookup returns CDR1 SGHRS and CDR2 YFSETQ. In DNA, the CDR3 is TGCGCCAGCAGCGATCAGGGTGGTGGAAACATTCAGTACTTC. Its translation: CASSDQGGGNIQYF.

The gene calls are TRBV28 and TRBJ2-3; D remains ambiguous. Germline V gene sequence: CDR1 MDHEN, CDR2 SYDVKM. The ends were cut back, 3 bases at V and 6 bases at J, with 13 bases in the middle. The length of the CDR3 is 14 residues. CDR3 nucleotide sequence: TGTGCCAGCAGTTTTTCAAGGTTCGTGGATACGCAGTATTTT. Translation gives CASSFSRFVDTQYF.